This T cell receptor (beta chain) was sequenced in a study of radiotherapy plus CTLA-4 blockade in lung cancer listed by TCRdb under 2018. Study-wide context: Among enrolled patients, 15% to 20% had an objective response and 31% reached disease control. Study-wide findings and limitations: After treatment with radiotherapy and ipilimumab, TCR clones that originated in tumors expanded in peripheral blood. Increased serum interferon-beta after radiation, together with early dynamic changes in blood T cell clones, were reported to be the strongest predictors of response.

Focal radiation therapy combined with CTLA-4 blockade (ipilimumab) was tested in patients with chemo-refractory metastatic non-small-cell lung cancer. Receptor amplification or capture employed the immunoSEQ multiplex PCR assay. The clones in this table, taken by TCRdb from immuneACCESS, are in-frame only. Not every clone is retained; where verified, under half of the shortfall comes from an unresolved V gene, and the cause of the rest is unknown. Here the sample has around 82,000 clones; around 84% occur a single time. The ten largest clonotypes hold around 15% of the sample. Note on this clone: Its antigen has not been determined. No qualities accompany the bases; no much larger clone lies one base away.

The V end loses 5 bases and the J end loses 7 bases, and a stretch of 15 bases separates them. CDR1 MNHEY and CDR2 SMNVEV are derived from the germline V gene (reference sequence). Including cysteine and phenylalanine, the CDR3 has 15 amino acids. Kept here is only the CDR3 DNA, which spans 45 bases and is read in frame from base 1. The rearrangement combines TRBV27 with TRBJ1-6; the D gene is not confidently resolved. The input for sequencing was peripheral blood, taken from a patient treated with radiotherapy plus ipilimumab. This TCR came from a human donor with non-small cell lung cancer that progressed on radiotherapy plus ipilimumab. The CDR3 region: CASSAGSWRNSPLHF. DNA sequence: TGTGCCAGCAGTGCGGGGAGTTGGAGGAATTCACCCCTCCACTTT.